This T cell receptor (beta chain) comes out of a study of cytomegalovirus exposure and HLA in healthy donors (dated by TCRdb to about 2017). Regarding the research as a whole: According to an earlier analysis of 587 of the donors, about 170 million T cells yielded 100 million or so unique TCR beta sequences and approximately 300 Gb of sequence data. The study combined high-throughput TCR immunosequencing, statistical association of individual TCRs with disease status, and machine learning to predict cytomegalovirus infection status. In a later analysis, previously published TCR beta repertoires from some 640 donors were re-analyzed and high-resolution HLA genotyping was added so that TCR occurrence patterns could be studied. A later genetic analysis took genome-wide SNP genotypes for about three fifths of the 666 donors and used that subset as a discovery cohort. HLA typing covered class I and class II loci at four-digit resolution. The aim of the study was to test whether cataloging public T cell receptors could identify signatures of past pathogen exposure. An earlier analysis of 500 to 750 of the donors applied high-throughput TCR beta sequencing to assess whether each TCR beta V gene segment acted as functional or pseudogenic. Five DR-DQ haplotypes were treated as single units for association and clustering because of strong linkage in the cohort. Typing coverage varied by locus: roughly 629-630 donors for A, B, C, DRB1 and DQB1; approximately 560 for DQA1; more than 600 for DPA1; more than 450 for DPB1. The study used immunosequencing to profile the T cell repertoires of 666 subjects and linked those repertoires to cytomegalovirus serostatus. Donor age, sex, ethnicity and CMV serostatus were compiled together with the repertoire data. Every repertoire in the discovery cohort had been generated on one and the same sequencing platform. In the later analysis, no new phenotypic data were used to find candidate immune exposures; instead, reliance was placed on TCR beta sequences and their occurrence across donors. The genetic ancestry cluster associated with self-reported Caucasian donors included around 76% of the approximately 430 genotyped donors. Across around 400 genotyped donors of the cohort, an average of about 200,000 unique TCR beta nucleotide sequences per donor were sequenced, and 15% to 20% of those sequences were non-productive. Approximately 300 gigabases of sequencing data and tens of millions of unique TCR sequences made up an early release that covered about 640 HLA-typed donors. A separate validation cohort of approximately 130 different subjects was used in addition to the roughly 720-subject first cohort. The investigation overall reported the following: When HLA alleles, especially DR and DQ, strongly co-occurred, TCR associations were difficult to assign to individual alleles. A later genetic analysis reported fewer N-insertions in productive TCRs among donors in an Asian-associated ancestry cluster than the roughly 690-donor mean. A later analysis found that TCR association rates varied across HLA loci, with DRB1 alleles showing the most associated TCRs and HLA-C alleles the fewest. CMV serostatus was the only immune exposure information available for the cohort. A further reported finding was that TCR beta sequences accurately predicted the HLA-A and HLA-B alleles for most subjects in the first cohort. A cluster of highly shared sequence variants was judged likely to represent a technical artifact of the sequencing pipeline. Most TCR sequences were seen in very few donors, while some public TCRs were found in many individuals. Because counts were too low, about 15 rarely observed V segments, including chromosome 9 orphons, were left out of the earlier analysis of some 640 of the donors. Linkage disequilibrium might explain the correlated functional status among segregating V segments, but an unknown experimental factor could not be ruled out. Presence/absence analyses assumed roughly uniform sequencing depth across donors, an assumption that may not hold. In an earlier analysis of 587 of the donors, most TCR beta V segments appeared in productive rearrangements about 87% or about 30% of the time, broadly matching IMGT annotations. Specific HLA alleles were associated with 15,000 to 20,000 TCR beta sequences at a false discovery rate of 0.05 in a later analysis. Because HLA typing was unavailable for some donors at each locus, only the typed subset was used in association tests. The cohort was sequenced for TCR beta chains only, and without alpha or paired-chain data the features that could be detected were limited. Cytomegalovirus status was reported to be diagnosed by the classifier with high specificity and sensitivity in both the original and validation cohorts. The 87-base-pair reads could not distinguish some IMGT-functional V segments, including TRBV6-2 and TRBV6-3, so those segments were excluded. According to the authors, the approach could potentially be generalized to other disease states and immunological phenotypes. According to a later analysis, most CMV-associated TCR beta chains appeared to be HLA-restricted, and the HLA associations seemed to be driven largely by CMV exposure. According to a later analysis, parvovirus B19, influenza, CMV and Epstein-Barr virus appeared linked to several top co-occurrence clusters. In a later analysis, HLA-associated TCR beta chains were found to be more clonally expanded and to have lower generation probabilities than equally common non-associated chains. In a later genetic analysis, a missense DCLRE1C variant was associated with V-gene and J-gene trimming of TCR beta chains, and the association was replicated in an independent cohort. In vitro tests confirmed that a few of the cytomegalovirus-associated TCR beta chains recognize cytomegalovirus antigens. The study listed 164 TCR beta chains as associated with cytomegalovirus.

Library creation used the immunoSEQ multiplex PCR assay. A mixture of 60 forward primers for TCR Vbeta segments and 13 reverse primers for TCR Jbeta segments was used in the multiplex PCR. The CDR3 region of rearranged TCR beta genes was amplified from genomic DNA with a multiplex PCR assay. The amplified TCR beta libraries were sequenced on the Illumina HiSeq System as 87-base-pair reads. From the authors' description of their analysis: A later analysis tallied 75 million to 95 million unique TCR beta chains across the 666 repertoires, and 10 million to 11 million of those chains were shared by two or more donors. Raw reads were error-corrected and collapsed into unique sequences with a nearest-neighbor algorithm that merged closely related sequences to remove PCR and sequencing errors. CDR3 sequences were aligned to IMGT reference sequences to assign V, D and J gene segments. For a sequence to be retained, a match of at least six nucleotides was required to both a V gene segment and a J gene segment. Rearrangements were called productive when the CDR3 lacked stop codons and stayed in frame with V and J; all others were non-productive. Following IMGT convention, CDR3 was defined as the stretch from the second conserved V-encoded cysteine to the conserved J-encoded phenylalanine. The earlier analysis of about 620 of the donors excluded sequences that lacked an unambiguous match to a single V gene segment. An earlier analysis of under 750 of the donors called V segments functional above 56.7% productive rearrangements and segregating when the between-donor standard deviation exceeded 5%. A statistical classification framework was developed to diagnose cytomegalovirus status using the catalog of TCR beta chain sequences. In a later analysis, TCR nucleotide sequences were compared against IMGT/GENE-DB human TR gene sequences so that V and J genes could be assigned. Using the TCRdist pipeline, a later analysis assigned CDR3 sequences along with most-parsimonious VDJ recombination scenarios. In a later analysis, each TCR beta chain was defined by its CDR3 amino acid sequence together with its V-gene family, and reads lacking a unique V-gene family were excluded. As a way to deal with suspected cross-contamination and a sequencing artifact, a later analysis dropped 450 to 600 nucleotide sequences that were highly shared and had low generation probability. A later analysis calculated a clonal expansion index for each public chain from normalized within-repertoire ranks of inferred template counts. Generation probabilities in a later analysis came from a VDJ recombination model fitted to out-of-frame rearrangements, and those results were checked against IGoR. A later analysis scored TCR-TCR, TCR-HLA and TCR-CMV co-occurrence with hypergeometric tests, applying a repertoire-size bias correction to TCR pairs. In a later analysis, false discovery rates were estimated by permuting HLA or CMV assignments 20 times. In a later analysis, co-occurring TCRs were grouped using DBSCAN, with TCRdist sequence similarity added in when clustering inside HLA-allele-positive subsets. Repertoires with fewer than 30,000 or more than 120,000 public chains, plus five repertoires with anomalous nucleotide sharing, were excluded from co-occurrence clustering. TCRdb obtained this table from immuneACCESS and retained in-frame rearrangements with V and J assigned. These tables miss some clones; where compared with another copy, unresolved V genes account for less than half of the shortfall, and the remainder is unexplained. V and J calls and clone size are as listed in that table; D and trimming were resolved from the DNA. Within this sample are 100,000 or so clones, with roughly 72% of them counted one time only. The leading ten clones occupy 4% to 5.5% of the sample.

The cohort consisted of 650 to 700 healthy bone marrow donors. At the time of sampling, every cohort member was nominally healthy, though immune exposures that went unrecorded were likely present. The donor was CMV seropositive and belonged to the group of about 290 seropositive cohort members. A peripheral blood sample was collected from each donor, and TCR beta sequencing was performed on peripheral blood mononuclear cells. The Qiagen DNeasy Blood Extraction Kit was used to extract genomic DNA from the blood cell samples. The V end loses 7 bases and the J end loses 10 bases, and a stretch of 11 bases separates them. Counted from cysteine to phenylalanine, this CDR3 has 11 amino acids. CDR3 DNA only is kept here, 33 bases in frame from base 1. CDR1 and CDR2, per the germline V gene (reference sequence), are LNHDA and SQIVND. With regard to this clone: It lacks a known antigen. No base-level quality is on record; no much larger clone is a single base apart.

The sequenced material came from PBMCs. The V and J segments used are TRBV19 and TRBJ2-1, with no confidently assigned D gene. This clonotype was obtained from a man aged 25-45 years in good health and CMV-seropositive. The sequenced DNA is TGTGCCAGTACGCGAGGCACGGAGCAGTTCTTC. This codes for CASTRGTEQFF.